This passage covers 15 T cell receptor beta chains from one sample sequenced in a study of glioma-infiltrating T cells. Amplification of TCR alpha and beta CDR3 regions from RNA used iRepertoire nested multiplex PCR. TCRdb independently ran MiXCR on the multiplex PCR reads; one entry per CDR3 protein. This sample has 300,000 to 450,000 distinct CDR3 sequences, with 41% found just once. The sample comprised glioma tissue, nonneoplastic brain tissue, or PBMCs (not recorded which). These receptors came from a human donor with low-grade glioma or glioblastoma, undergoing nonglioma brain surgery, or in good health (not recorded which).

With regard to this clonotype: This may stem from a read error, because a much larger clone lies one nucleotide away. V is TRBV27 and J is TRBJ1-4, with D hard to call. CDR1 is MNHEY and CDR2 is SMNVEV in the germline V gene (reference sequence). The CDR3 is made up of 13 amino acids. The CDR3 nucleotides are TGTGCCGGCAGTAGGCAGGTTAATGAAAAACTGTTTTTT. Translating gives CAGSRQVNEKLFF.

This clonotype was counted between two and nine times. The rearrangement links TRBV20-1 to TRBJ2-3, with D perhaps TRBD2 (5 bases). The CDR3 totals 14 residues. Trimming removed 0 bases at V and 2 bases at J, with 9 bases between. From germline, CDR1 is DFQATT and CDR2 SNEGSKA (reference sequence). CDR3 protein: CSAREGSATDTQYF. DNA of the CDR3: TGCAGTGCTAGAGAGGGGAGCGCCACAGATACGCAGTATTTT.

This clonotype has only one observation. The chain is built from TRBV18 and TRBJ1-5; the D is unclear. The V end lost 6 bases, the J end lost 0 bases, and 15 bases lay between the germline ends. Germline V gene sequence: CDR1 KGHSH, CDR2 LQKENI. The CDR3 totals 16 residues. The CDR3 nucleotides are TGTGCCAGCTCCACCGGACGGGAAAATAGCAATCAGCCCCAGCATTTT. This gives the protein CASSTGRENSNQPQHF.

This clonotype came up many times. The chain recombines TRBV20-1 with TRBJ2-3; 10 bases match TRBD2. The CDR3 covers 17 residues. The germline gives CDR1 DFQATT, CDR2 SNEGSKA (reference sequence). Trimming cost V 0 bases and J 0 bases; bases outside gene matches: 6. The CDR3 region has the DNA TGCAGTGCTAGAGACCCTAGCGGGAGAGGAAGCACAGATACGCAGTATTTT. It is translated as CSARDPSGRGSTDTQYF.

The chain links TRBV28 to TRBJ2-5; D is uncertain. The V gene's germline CDR1 is MDHEN and CDR2 SYDVKM. V lost 2 bases and J 5 bases, leaving 9 bases between the germline ends. The CDR3 is 13 residues long. The CDR3 loop reads CASSLPYSETQYF. The CDR3 coding sequence is TGTGCCAGCAGTTTACCCTATTCGGAGACCCAGTACTTC.

About this clonotype itself: This may come from a read error, since a much larger clone is one base off. The chain recombines TRBV27 with TRBJ1-4; D possibly corresponds to TRBD1 (5 bases). From germline, CDR1 is MNHEY and CDR2 SMNVEV (reference sequence). The CDR3 is 16 amino acids. V lost 5 bases to trimming and J lost 0 bases, with 13 bases between them. The CDR3 DNA sequence: TGTGCCAGCAGTACGAAGGGGCTGGCAACTAATGAAAAACTGTTTTTT. Translation gives CASSTKGLATNEKLFF.

Many counts were recorded for this clonotype. V and J are TRBV20-1 and TRBJ1-2; D not resolved. V lost 3 bases and J 2 bases, leaving 13 bases between the germline ends. Germline CDR1 and CDR2: DFQATT and SNEGSKA (reference sequence). This CDR3 spans 14 amino acids. CDR3 residues: CSASRPGGNYGYTF. The CDR3 DNA is TGCAGTGCTAGCCGTCCGGGAGGAAACTATGGCTACACCTTC.

This clonotype was recorded many times. The J gene is TRBJ1-2, the V gene TRBV6-2 or TRBV6-3; maybe TRBD1 (6 bases). V dropped 6 bases and J dropped 8 bases, with 10 bases sitting between them. CDR1 and CDR2 (germline): MNHEY, SVGEGT. The CDR3 covers 11 residues. CDR3 protein: CASSTGTGYTF. The CDR3 DNA follows: TGTGCCAGCAGCACAGGGACCGGCTACACCTTC.

In regard to this clonotype: At one of its ends the junction is not consistent with the germline gene, which may arise from a read error. CDR3 amino acids: CATSRGGGTPSSCNEQFF. The CDR3 nucleotides read TGTGCCACCAGCAGAGGTGGCGGGACGCCGAGCTCCTGCAATGAGCAGTTCTTC. The chain uses TRBV15 and TRBJ2-1; D might be TRBD2 (6 bases). The CDR3 sequence is 18 residues long. From germline, CDR1 is LNHNV and CDR2 YYDKDF (reference sequence).

Remarks on this clonotype: The CDR3 does not close with the conserved phenylalanine or tryptophan, likely indicating a read error. V usage is TRBV28 and J usage is TRBJ2-1; tentatively, D is TRBD1 (6 bases). V was cut by 3 bases and J by 0 bases, with 18 bases left in between. The CDR3 totals 18 residues. CDR1 and CDR2 (germline): MDHEN, SYDVKM. The CDR3 DNA sequence: TGTGCCAGCAGTTTCCTCAAGGCAGGGGAAAGCTCCTACAATGAGCAGTTCCTC. It specifies CASSFLKAGESSYNEQFL.

This clonotype appeared once. A read error is possible here, since a much larger clone lies one base away. The chain has TRBV6-2 or TRBV6-3 and TRBJ2-1; 7 nucleotides line up with TRBD1. The CDR3 runs to 12 residues. Germline-derived CDR1 and CDR2 are MNHEY and SVGEGT. V trimming: 7 bases; J trimming: 11 bases; junction bases outside the gene matches: 8. The CDR3 DNA reads as TGTGCCAGCACCAGACAGGGACATAAGCAGTTCTTC. Its protein product is CASTRQGHKQFF.

Of note for this clonotype: Possible read error: a much larger clone is one base away. The chain couples TRBV25-1 to TRBJ1-1; D unresolved. CDR1 is MGHDK and CDR2 is SYGVNS in the germline V gene. The germline V and J ends were trimmed by 6 bases and 7 bases, with 15 bases remaining between them. This CDR3 is built from 13 residues. The CDR3 region is CASRTPGVDEAFF. CDR3 coding DNA: TGTGCCAGCAGGACCCCGGGAGTGGATGAAGCTTTCTTT.

This chain links TRBV5-5 with TRBJ1-1; no definite D call. This CDR3 has 13 amino acids. V lost 0 bases and J lost 6, with 9 bases in between. Per germline, CDR1 SGHKS and CDR2 YYEKEE (reference sequence). The CDR3 region has the DNA TGTGCCAGCAGCTTGGAGGCATGGTCTGAAGCTTTCTTT. Its translation: CASSLEAWSEAFF.

This clonotype was seen only a few times. The chain links TRBV10-3 to TRBJ1-1; 7 nucleotides line up with TRBD1. This CDR3 region has 14 residues. Per the germline V gene, CDR1 is ENHRY and CDR2 is SYGVKD. Losses at the gene ends were 6 bases for V and 4 bases for J; bases not matched to a gene: 8. The CDR3 spells CAIRWTGGGTEAFF. CDR3 nucleotide sequence: TGTGCCATCAGATGGACAGGTGGGGGCACTGAAGCTTTCTTT.

This chain joins TRBV4-3 and TRBJ2-1, with D tentatively TRBD1 or TRBD2 (5 bases each). CDR3 length: 13 amino acids. In germline, CDR1 is LGHNA, CDR2 YSLEER. Trimming removed 3 bases from V and 7 bases from J, with 10 bases in between. The CDR3 coding sequence is TGCGCCAGCAGCCAGCTGGGGGATAATGAGCAGTTCTTC. Translation gives CASSQLGDNEQFF.